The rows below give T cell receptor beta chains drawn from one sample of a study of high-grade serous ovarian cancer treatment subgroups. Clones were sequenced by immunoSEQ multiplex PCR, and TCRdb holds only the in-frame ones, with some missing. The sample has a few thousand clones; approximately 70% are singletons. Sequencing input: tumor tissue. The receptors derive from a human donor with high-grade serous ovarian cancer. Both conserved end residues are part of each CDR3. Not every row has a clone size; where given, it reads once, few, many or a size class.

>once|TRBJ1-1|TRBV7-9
CASSQSQGSVAFF
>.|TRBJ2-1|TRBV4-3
CASSLLTGTSGGAYNEQFF
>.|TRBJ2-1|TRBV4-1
CASSWSQTGEQFF
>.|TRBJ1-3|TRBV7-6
CASSLGGNSGNTIYF
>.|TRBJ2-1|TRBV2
CASIGTSGIEQFF
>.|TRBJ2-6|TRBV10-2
CASSESGDRSSGANVLTF
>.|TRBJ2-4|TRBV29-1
CSVTDRGLTKNIQYF
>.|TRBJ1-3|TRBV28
CASSLLGGAGNTIYF
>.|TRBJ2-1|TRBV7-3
CASSFESRSYNEQFF
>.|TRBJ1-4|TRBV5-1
CASSSGTGVANEKLFF
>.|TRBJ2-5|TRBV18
CASSPLGQQETQYF
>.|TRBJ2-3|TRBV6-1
CACSSLAGVTDTQYF
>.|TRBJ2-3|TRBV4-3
CASSQDSMGGTDTQYF
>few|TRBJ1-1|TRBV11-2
CASSLDEGGGTEAFF
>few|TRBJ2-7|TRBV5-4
CASSLGSWGRGFYEQYF
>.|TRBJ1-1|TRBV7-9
CASSIRDLENTEAFF
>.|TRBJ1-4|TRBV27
CASSLPNEKLFF
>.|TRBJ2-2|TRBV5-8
CASSVDRGGDTGELFF
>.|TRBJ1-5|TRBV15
CATSRRFGTVEHSNQPQHF
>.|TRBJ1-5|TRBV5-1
CASSLDGDSNQPQHF
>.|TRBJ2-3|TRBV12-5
CASGFQAGSTDTQYF
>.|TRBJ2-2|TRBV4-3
CASSQPGRMNTGELFF
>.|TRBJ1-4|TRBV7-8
CASSFLASSTNEKLFF
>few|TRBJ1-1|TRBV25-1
CATAPGGAEAFF
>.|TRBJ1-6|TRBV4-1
CASSQTGTDNSPLHF
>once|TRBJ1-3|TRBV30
CAWSVRGAISGNTIYF
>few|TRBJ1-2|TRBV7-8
CASGDSNYGYTF
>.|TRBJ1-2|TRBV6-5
CASSYGAVNYGYTF
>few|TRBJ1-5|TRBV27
CASSLRYSNQPQHF
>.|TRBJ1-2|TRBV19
CASSLREYSGYTF
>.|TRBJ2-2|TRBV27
CASSLSSGNTGELFF
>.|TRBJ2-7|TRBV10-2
CASRDAGTIQGQYF
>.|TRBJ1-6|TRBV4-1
CASSQEPLAGTALNSPLHF
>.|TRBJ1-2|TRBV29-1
CSVGDRPRWDYGYTF
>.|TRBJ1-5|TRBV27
CASRPTGYQPQHF
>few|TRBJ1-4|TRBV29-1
CSVGDGVLDEKLFF
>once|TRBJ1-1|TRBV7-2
CASSLFFGDTEAFF